The clone carrying this T cell receptor (beta chain) has ten or more counts. Its antigen is currently unknown. V dropped 7 bases and J dropped 0 bases, with 12 bases sitting between them. The CDR3 extends over 15 amino acids. Germline V gene lookup returns CDR1 SNHLY and CDR2 FYNNEI. The entry originates in a study of T cell repertoires in cytomegalovirus infection. Broader study findings: Dominant in the ex vivo response were TCR beta clonotypes restricted by HLA-C and specific for CMV.

Via MiXCR, TCRdb re-called the reads, giving one row per CDR3 protein. The data show 110,000 to 150,000 distinct CDR3 sequences, 5.5% to 7% seen once. The sequence was obtained from a human donor in good health (CMV status not recorded). Some clones in this sample may be carry-over from other donors' samples. Sample: PBMCs. This rearrangement joins TRBV2 to TRBJ2-2; tentative D call: TRBD2 (6 bases). CDR3 sequence reads: CASKASASNTGELFF. CDR3 coding DNA: TGTGCCAGCAAGGCTAGCGCTTCGAACACCGGGGAGCTGTTTTTT. Variable domain in full (rest from reference TRBV2 and TRBJ2-2): EPEVTQTPSHQVTQMGQEVILRCVPISNHLYFYWYRQILGQKVEFLVSFYNNEISEKSEIFDDQFSVERPDGSNFTLKIRSTKLEDSAMYFCASKASASNTGELFFGEGSRLTVL.